The rows below give T cell receptor beta chains drawn from one sample of a study of T-cell memory formation after mild COVID-19. TCRdb passed the 5' RACE reads through MiXCR, listing each CDR3 protein once. The table shows under 350,000 distinct CDR3 sequences, with 16% occurring only once. Sequencing was done on a sample of PBMCs or a T cell subset sorted from them (not recorded which). The source is a man younger than 30 who had mild COVID-19 (a few samples of this study predate the infection). Cell type and time point are not known. Each CDR3 is given without its conserved first and last residue.

TRBV24-1 | ATSDQGGRGQPQH
TRBV6-2/TRBV6-3 | ASSPRTGPSQGEAF
TRBV5-1 | ASSLILATQETQY
TRBV28 | ASRRTGLETQY
TRBV12-3/TRBV12-4 | ASSYGSGTEAF
TRBV10-3 | AISESMGYEQF
TRBV5-6 | ASSPGQPYEQY
TRBV6-6 | AIASSGVGDTQY
TRBV5-1 | ASSAGQEGTDTQY
TRBV5-1 | ASMGPNTGELF
TRBV24-1 | ATSDSTGGDHEKLF
TRBV7-4 | ASSPGTVSGYT
TRBV4-1 | ASSQTYPEDQETQY
TRBV25-1 | ASSGTGGADTQY
TRBV7-2 | ASSPGQGSQY
TRBV15 | ATSRDQGYNEQF
TRBV6-5 | ASRTGVSTDTQY
TRBV12-3/TRBV12-4 | ASRILRIPTQY
TRBV20-1 | SAKQLAKNIQY
TRBV7-2 | ASSLVGTGDYGYT
TRBV2 | ASSETLAGYTQY
TRBV7-2 | ASSLGRQGAGTDTQY
TRBV3-1 | ASSRKGGWTEAF
TRBV7-3 | ASSLRTGTNTGELF
TRBV20-1 | SARDGNRGNSYNEQF
TRBV27 | ASSWTGGSHSPLH
TRBV7-2 | ASSSSLH
TRBV7-3 | ASRSLPGELF
TRBV5-5 | ASSWGWEETQY
TRBV12-5 | ASGLGSVALDYEQY
TRBV28 | ASGSGGSTEAF
TRBV29-1 | SVESPQRTDTQY
TRBV20-1 | SARLQDGNQPQH
TRBV7-2 | ASSLPTVWTQY
TRBV4-3 | ASSPVGGVGDRGTQY
TRBV6-2/TRBV6-3 | ASSYTSRNYGYT
TRBV29-1 | SVDRVYRNEQF
TRBV5-1 | ASSLDDNEQF
TRBV18 | ASSPATGIQPQH
TRBV7-2 | ASRSKLAGEETQY
TRBV20-1 | SATGTGGRGGTEAF
TRBV7-9 | ASSLYRGYQETQY
TRBV7-2 | ASSLVGQGSETQY
TRBV20-1 | SARSRASTEAF
TRBV27 | ASSRGGAGNQPQH
TRBV10-3 | AISVRETNSPLH
TRBV4-3 | ASSQDSQGRFYEAF
TRBV6-5 | ASSYSSAEAF
TRBV5-4 | ASSWDRGVGGYT
TRBV6-5 | ASSPGRGDTGELF
TRBV7-9 | ASSLVSLIYNEQF
TRBV4-2 | TSSQEGGVYEQY
TRBV7-9 | ASSLTKNHVDTQY
TRBV7-9 | ASSLVASTANEQF